This T cell receptor (beta chain) is from a study of blood T cell repertoires in COVID-19. Across the whole study: Whether acute or convalescent, the COVID-19 samples came from the United States, Italy and Spain. T cells, B-cell-depleted T cells, or PBMCs provided the cDNA or gDNA that served as material.

The CDR3 spans 15 residues. Germline V gene lookup returns CDR1 SGDLS and CDR2 YYNGEE. The V and J ends lost 0 bases and 10 bases, in that order; junction bases with no gene match: 2. Original processing methods: Estimates of nucleated cell counts were drawn from the amplification of reference gene primers. Profiled with immunoSEQ multiplex PCR; TCRdb holds only in-frame clones, not every one. The V and J calls and the clone size are those of that table, but D and trimming were determined from the DNA. The table records approximately 190,000 clones, 82% of them present only once. Enrolment of Seattle patients took place during active infection, and they were followed longitudinally.

The V gene is TRBV9, the J gene TRBJ2-1, with 15 bases identical to TRBD2. The sample consisted of peripheral blood. The TCR sequence derives from a woman aged 55-75 years with COVID-19, enrolled during active disease. CDR3 nucleotides: TGTGCCAGCAGCGTAGGGGGACTAGCGGGAGGCGAGCAGTTCTTC. As protein: CASSVGGLAGGEQFF.